This T cell receptor (beta chain) was identified in a study of T cell responses to AZD1222 COVID-19 vaccine. This clone was seen only a few times. Clones were read by immunoSEQ multiplex PCR, and TCRdb kept only the in-frame ones, dropping some. There are about 110,000 clones in the sample; about 86% occur only once, and less than 3.5% lies in the top ten. The CDR3 is 14 residues long. Trimming cost V 6 bases and J 5 bases; bases outside gene matches: 8. Germline lookup yields CDR1 MNHEY and CDR2 SVGAGI. The chain uses TRBV6-5 and TRBJ2-5, with TRBD2 identical over 8 bases. The sequenced sample was peripheral blood, obtained on day 0 of AZD1222 vaccination. This TCR came from an adult in good health. The CDR3 here is CASRLTSGGETQYF. The CDR3 bases are TGTGCCAGCAGGCTCACTAGCGGTGGGGAGACCCAGTACTTC.